The next 25 T cell receptor beta chains were all read from a single sample in a study of cytomegalovirus exposure and HLA in healthy donors. The PCR used 60 Vbeta and 13 Jbeta primers. Method: immunoSEQ multiplex PCR; TCRdb's copy keeps in-frame clones and lacks some. The table shows 100,000 to 150,000 clones, with around 69% occurring only once. Sequencing was performed on PBMCs. These receptors were obtained from a middle-aged woman in good health and CMV-seropositive.

This chain uses TRBV6-6 with TRBJ2-7; D possibly corresponds to TRBD1 (5 bases). Germline values: CDR1 MNHNY, CDR2 SVGAGI (reference sequence). CDR3 size: 13 residues. The germline V and J ends were trimmed by 5 bases and 7 bases, with 15 bases remaining between them. DNA of the CDR3: TGTGCCAGCAGTACGCGGACACCTTGGGAGCAGTACTTC. Its translation is CASSTRTPWEQYF.

The chain is built from TRBV9 and TRBJ1-4; tentatively, D is TRBD1 (5 bases). The germline V and J ends were trimmed by 0 bases and 5 bases, with 8 bases remaining between them. Germline-derived CDR1 and CDR2 are SGDLS and YYNGEE. This CDR3 contains 14 residues. CDR3 DNA sequence: TGTGCCAGCAGCGTAGCAGGGATAAATGAAAAACTGTTTTTT. It translates to CASSVAGINEKLFF.

The V gene is TRBV9, the J gene TRBJ2-1; D might be TRBD2 (6 bases). This CDR3 spans 13 amino acids. Germline CDR1 reads SGDLS; CDR2 reads YYNGEE. V was trimmed by 0 bases and J by 6 bases, leaving 7 bases between them. As DNA, the CDR3 is TGTGCCAGCAGCGTAGCCGGGAGCAATGAGCAGTTCTTC. Its protein product is CASSVAGSNEQFF.

The chain uses TRBV2 and TRBJ1-2, with TRBD1 matching over 7 bases. CDR1 is SNHLY and CDR2 is FYNNEI in the germline V gene. The CDR3 contains 14 residues. Trimming removed 6 bases from V and 4 bases from J; junction bases left unmatched: 8. The CDR3 reads CASRLGQAGYGYTF. In nucleotides, the CDR3 is TGTGCCAGCAGACTCGGACAGGCGGGCTATGGCTACACCTTC.

V usage is TRBV6-5 and J usage is TRBJ1-1; the D is unclear. The V gene's germline CDR1 is MNHEY and CDR2 SVGAGI. Between the trimmed V and J ends, which lost 6 bases and 1 base, there was a span of 12 bases. The CDR3 is made up of 14 amino acids. CDR3 in amino acids: CASRSRSTNTEAFF. CDR3 sequence (DNA): TGTGCCAGCAGGTCCAGGTCTACGAACACTGAAGCTTTCTTT.

The chain joins TRBV5-1 to TRBJ1-5; 7 bases align to TRBD1. Germline-derived CDR1 and CDR2 are SGHRS and YFSETQ. The V gene end was trimmed by 4 bases and the J gene end by 5 bases; junction bases not matched to a gene: 6. This CDR3 comprises 14 residues. The CDR3 nucleotides read TGCGCCAGCAGCCCGGACAGGCTAGATCAGCCCCAGCATTTT. It specifies CASSPDRLDQPQHF.

The gene calls are TRBV7-6 and TRBJ1-1; 7 positions agree with TRBD1. The CDR3 sequence is 15 residues long. The V segment lost 3 bases and the J segment 2 bases; nucleotides outside the gene matches: 6. Germline values: CDR1 SGHVS, CDR2 FNYEAQ. The CDR3 coding sequence is TGTGCCAGCAGCTTCCGACAGGGAGAAAACACTGAAGCTTTCTTT. This encodes CASSFRQGENTEAFF.

This clone was seen only once. This chain uses TRBV7-6 with TRBJ2-1, with TRBD1 identical over 7 bases. The germline gives CDR1 SGHVS, CDR2 FNYEAQ. There are 15 residues in the CDR3. The J segment lost 6 bases and the V segment lost 5 bases, leaving 10 bases of the junction unmatched. CDR3 DNA: TGTGCCAGCAGCCCGATGGATCGGGACAGCAATGAGCAGTTCTTC. Its protein is CASSPMDRDSNEQFF.

The chain combines TRBV5-1 with TRBJ2-7; TRBD1 agrees at 7 bases. Germline trimming cut 4 bases from V and 5 bases from J; bases unmatched to any gene: 6. Germline loops: CDR1 SGHRS, CDR2 YFSETQ. The CDR3 spans 13 residues. In DNA, the CDR3 is TGCGCCAGCAGCCGACAGGGTCCCGACGAGCAGTACTTC. It is translated as CASSRQGPDEQYF.

This sequence joins TRBV7-2 and TRBJ1-5; no reliable D call. The germline V gene encodes CDR1 SGHTA and CDR2 FQGNSA. Trimming cost V 5 bases and J 5 bases, with 10 bases left between them. The CDR3 loop spans 13 amino acids. The CDR3 spells CASSPGVDQPQHF. The CDR3 nucleotides are TGTGCCAGCAGCCCCGGAGTCGATCAGCCCCAGCATTTT. Full variable domain (remainder filled in from reference TRBV7-2 and TRBJ1-5): GAGVSQSPSNKVTEKGKDVELRCDPISGHTALYWYRQSLGQGLEFLIYFQGNSAPDKSGLPSDRFSAERTGGSVSTLTIQRTQQEDSAVYLCASSPGVDQPQHFGDGTRLSIL.

The chain joins TRBV19 to TRBJ2-5, with 8 bases identical to TRBD1. Looked up from germline, CDR1 is LNHDA and CDR2 is SQIVND (reference sequence). The J segment lost 4 bases and the V segment lost 5 bases, leaving 6 bases of the junction unmatched. The CDR3 is 14 residues long. CDR3 DNA: TGTGCCAGTAGTGCCCGACAGGGGAGAGAGACCCAGTACTTC. Amino acid sequence: CASSARQGRETQYF.

This chain uses TRBV7-2 with TRBJ1-1; D unresolved. The length of the CDR3 is 15 residues. V was cut by 2 bases and J by 0 bases, with 10 bases left in between. The germline gives CDR1 SGHTA, CDR2 FQGNSA. CDR3: CASSLNGQMNTEAFF. CDR3 nucleotides: TGTGCCAGCAGCTTAAATGGGCAGATGAACACTGAAGCTTTCTTT.

The sample holds a few counts of this clone. The gene calls are TRBV7-3 and TRBJ2-6; 7 bases map to TRBD1. This CDR3 has 21 residues. J lost 0 bases, V lost 1 base, and 15 bases had no gene match. CDR1 SGHTA and CDR2 FQGTGA come from the germline V gene. The CDR3 nucleotides are TGTGCCAGCAGCTTAAGTTCATCGGGGACAGCCAAGTCCTCTGGGGCCAACGTCCTGACTTTC. This codes for CASSLSSSGTAKSSGANVLTF.

This clone was seen a single time. The chain carries TRBV4-3 and TRBJ1-1; no clear D. The germline V gene encodes CDR1 LGHNA and CDR2 YSLEER. The CDR3 consists of 16 residues. Trimming pared 1 base from V and 3 bases from J, leaving 15 bases between. CDR3 nucleotides: TGCGCCAGCAGCCAAGTCCTGGGAGGGAGAGACACTGAAGCTTTCTTT. Its translation: CASSQVLGGRDTEAFF.

This chain uses TRBV7-6 with TRBJ1-6, with 9 positions matching TRBD1. Per the germline V gene, CDR1 is SGHVS and CDR2 is FNYEAQ. J gave up 9 bases and V 5 bases, and 8 bases lay outside the gene matches. The CDR3 sequence is 15 residues long. Written as DNA, the CDR3 is TGTGCCAGCAGCCCCGACAGGGGGTCTAGTTCACCCCTCCACTTT. Its translation: CASSPDRGSSSPLHF.

This chain connects TRBV5-4 to TRBJ2-5, with TRBD2 matching over 7 bases. CDR3 size: 14 residues. Germline CDR1 reads SGHNT; CDR2 reads YYREEE (reference sequence). J was trimmed by 2 bases and V by 4 bases; bases with no gene match: 5. The CDR3 nucleotides read TGTGCCAGCAGCCTAAGCGGGGCGCAAGAGACCCAGTACTTC. Encoded protein: CASSLSGAQETQYF. The whole variable domain, filled in from reference TRBV5-4 and TRBJ2-5, reads ETGVTQSPTHLIKTRGQQVTLRCSSQSGHNTVSWYQQALGQGPQFIFQYYREEENGRGNFPPRFSGLQFPNYSSELNVNALELDDSALYLCASSLSGAQETQYFGPGTRLLVL.

The chain is built from TRBV5-4 and TRBJ1-4; D possibly corresponds to TRBD1 (5 bases). The CDR3 has 15 residues. The germline V gene encodes CDR1 SGHNT and CDR2 YYREEE (reference sequence). Trimming pared 3 bases from V and 7 bases from J, leaving 16 bases between. In nucleotides, the CDR3 is TGTGCCAGCAGCTCTCCGGGACCGGGGGGTGAAAAACTGTTTTTT. It specifies CASSSPGPGGEKLFF.

In its sample, this clone was seen once. V gene TRBV5-1 combines with J gene TRBJ2-5, with no clear D. The V end was cut by 4 bases, the J end by 2 bases, with 15 bases between. The CDR3 is 15 amino acids. Germline lookup yields CDR1 SGHRS and CDR2 YFSETQ. CDR3 DNA sequence: TGCGCCAGCAGCCCCAGACAATCCGTACAAGAGACCCAGTACTTC. This encodes CASSPRQSVQETQYF. The full variable domain, its missing parts supplied by reference TRBV5-1 and TRBJ2-5, is KAGVTQTPRYLIKTRGQQVTLSCSPISGHRSVSWYQQTPGQGLQFLFEYFSETQRNKGNFPGRFSGRQFSNSRSEMNVSTLELGDSALYLCASSPRQSVQETQYFGPGTRLLVL.

The CDR3 DNA follows: TGTGCCATCAGTGAGATCGACTATGGCTACACCTTC. Translated: CAISEIDYGYTF. The chain recombines TRBV10-3 with TRBJ1-2; D ambiguous. There are 12 residues in the CDR3. Germline CDR1 and CDR2: ENHRY and SYGVKD. Trimming cost V 2 bases and J 3 bases, with 4 bases left between them.

The chain couples TRBV10-3 to TRBJ1-2, with 7 bases that match TRBD1. J was trimmed by 4 bases and V by 6 bases; bases with no gene match: 8. CDR1 and CDR2 (germline): ENHRY, SYGVKD. This CDR3 region has 14 residues. CDR3 nucleotides: TGTGCCATCAGGACCGGGACAGATATCTATGGCTACACCTTC. Amino acids: CAIRTGTDIYGYTF.

This chain connects TRBV29-1 to TRBJ2-1; 10 bases are shared with TRBD2. Germline CDR1 reads SQVTM; CDR2 reads ANQGSEA. The V and J ends lost 1 base and 10 bases, in that order; junction bases with no gene match: 7. The CDR3 runs to 14 residues. The CDR3 nucleotides read TGCAGCGTTGAAGGGCTAGCGGGGGCTCGAGAGCAGTTCTTC. It is translated as CSVEGLAGAREQFF.

This clone was recorded a few times. J is TRBJ2-3 and V is TRBV5-1; 7 bases line up with TRBD1. V shed 7 bases, J shed 2 bases, and the junction held 7 bases outside the gene matches. The CDR3 sequence is 14 residues long. Germline values: CDR1 SGHRS, CDR2 YFSETQ. CDR3 DNA sequence: TGCGCCAGCTCCCCGGGACAGTACACAGATACGCAGTATTTT. Translated, it gives CASSPGQYTDTQYF.

The chain carries TRBV5-1 and TRBJ2-7; the match to TRBD2 covers 11 bases. This CDR3 region has 15 residues. CDR1 is SGHRS, CDR2 YFSETQ, per germline. V shed 4 bases and J 2 bases; nucleotides not matched to a gene: 5. CDR3: CASSQLAGDAYEQYF. The CDR3 DNA follows: TGCGCCAGCAGCCAACTAGCGGGGGATGCCTACGAGCAGTACTTC.

This chain joins TRBV18 and TRBJ1-2; D is ambiguous. The CDR3 spans 14 residues. Per the germline V gene, CDR1 is KGHSH and CDR2 is LQKENI. Trimming removed 3 bases at V and 8 bases at J, with 16 bases between. CDR3 amino acids: CASSPLDLIPGYTF. CDR3 coding DNA: TGTGCCAGCTCACCTCTCGACTTGATTCCAGGCTACACCTTC.

This clone was seen a few times. The chain joins TRBV20-1 to TRBJ1-1; D uncertain. The CDR3 has 11 amino acids. Germline loops: CDR1 DFQATT, CDR2 SNEGSKA (reference sequence). The germline V and J ends were trimmed by 8 bases and 1 base, with 8 bases remaining between them. The CDR3 sequence: CSPDKNTEAFF. Written as DNA, the CDR3 is TGCAGTCCTGACAAGAACACTGAAGCTTTCTTT.